This passage covers 23 T cell receptor beta chains from one sample sequenced in a study of response to subunit inactivated influenza vaccine. A single record per CDR3 protein comes from TCRdb applying MiXCR to the RT-PCR reads. The sample holds roughly 650,000 distinct CDR3 sequences, approximately 15% seen once. The material sequenced was PBMCs from blood, taken around two weeks before vaccination. Receptors were obtained from a man between 50 and 59 years old who received an inactivated influenza vaccine.

The chain carries TRBV10-3 and TRBJ1-2; D gene ambiguous. Germline CDR1 and CDR2: ENHRY and SYGVKD. CDR3 length: 13 amino acids. The V gene lost 3 bases and the J gene lost 0 bases, with 5 bases spanning the gap. The CDR3 sequence is CAISDSTNYGYTF. The CDR3 DNA is TGTGCCATCAGTGACAGCACTAACTATGGCTACACCTTC.

This clonotype has a single count. This chain uses TRBV30 with TRBJ1-5, with a possible D match to TRBD1 (6 bases). CDR3 length: 13 amino acids. CDR1 GTSNPN and CDR2 SVGIG come from the germline V gene (reference sequence). V dropped 1 base and J dropped 8 bases, with 12 bases sitting between them. This CDR3 is CAWSGQAGKPQHF. The CDR3 coding sequence is TGTGCCTGGAGTGGACAGGCTGGTAAGCCCCAGCATTTT.

The chain links TRBV27 to TRBJ2-2; 12 positions match TRBD2. This CDR3 spans 18 amino acids. The germline V gene has CDR1 MNHEY and CDR2 SMNVEV (reference sequence). The J segment lost 7 bases and the V segment lost 2 bases, leaving 11 bases of the junction unmatched. The CDR3: CASSLSRPSGGAVGELFF. As DNA, the CDR3 is TGTGCCAGCAGTTTAAGCCGCCCTAGCGGGGGGGCCGTCGGGGAGCTGTTTTTT.

The rearrangement links TRBV20-1 to TRBJ2-5; 14 positions match TRBD2. Germline CDR1 reads DFQATT; CDR2 reads SNEGSKA (reference sequence). The ends lost 0 bases at V and 4 bases at J; junction bases unmatched: 16. The CDR3 runs to 20 residues. CDR3 region: CSARDHFEWTSGRSGETQYF. The CDR3 region has the DNA TGCAGTGCTAGAGATCATTTTGAATGGACTAGCGGGAGGAGTGGAGAGACCCAGTACTTC.

This clonotype turned up a few times. A junction boundary mismatches the germline segment, possibly from a read error. The rearrangement links TRBV7-7 to TRBJ2-1; D ambiguous. CDR1 SSHAT and CDR2 FNYEAQ come from the germline V gene (reference sequence). The CDR3 length is 13 residues. For the CDR3, the DNA is TGTGCTAGCAGCTTAGCAGTGACGGATGAGCAGTTCTTC. Protein sequence: CASSLAVTDEQFF.

In this sample, this clonotype turned up a few times. V and J are TRBV28 and TRBJ2-1, with 10 bases fitting TRBD1. Germline V gene data show CDR1 as MDHEN and CDR2 as SYDVKM. This CDR3 contains 16 residues. With 4 bases clipped from V and 3 bases from J, the junction kept 6 bases outside the gene matches. This CDR3 is CASSSDRGPHYNEQFF. The CDR3 DNA is TGTGCCAGCAGTTCAGACAGGGGGCCCCACTACAATGAGCAGTTCTTC.

This chain uses TRBV11-2 with TRBJ2-1; TRBD1 might be the D (6 bases). The CDR3 has 15 amino acids. Germline CDR1 reads SGHAT; CDR2 reads FQNNGV. The V end was cut by 5 bases, the J end by 6 bases, with 17 bases between. The CDR3 here is CASSPRTASGNEQFF. The CDR3 DNA reads TGTGCCAGCAGCCCCAGGACAGCCTCGGGCAATGAGCAGTTCTTC.

This clonotype was seen a few times. V is TRBV2 and J is TRBJ2-5; TRBD2 is a possible D gene (6 bases). This CDR3 region has 14 residues. Germline V CDR1 and CDR2: SNHLY, FYNNEI. V was shortened by 1 base and J by 1 base, with 7 bases between the two germline ends. CDR3 DNA sequence: TGTGCCAGCAGTGAAGAGGGACTCCAAGAGACCCAGTACTTC. As protein: CASSEEGLQETQYF.

This clonotype was seen only a few times. In nucleotides, the CDR3 is TGTGCCAGCAGCCCCGAGGGGGGTTCAATGAACACTGAAGCTTTCTTT. As protein: CASSPEGGSMNTEAFF. The chain carries TRBV3-1 and TRBJ1-1, with a possible D match to TRBD1 (6 bases). There are 16 residues in the CDR3. Germline CDR1 and CDR2: LGHDT and YNNKEL (reference sequence). Trimming removed 4 bases at V and 0 bases at J, with 15 bases between.

This clonotype was counted at least ten times. The chain recombines TRBV5-1 with TRBJ2-1; the D is unclear. The germline gives CDR1 SGHRS, CDR2 YFSETQ. This CDR3 spans 12 amino acids. The ends were cut back, 1 base at V and 6 bases at J, with 5 bases in the middle. The CDR3 DNA follows: TGCGCCAGCAGCTTGAATACCAATGAGCAGTTCTTC. Encoded protein: CASSLNTNEQFF.

This clonotype occurred many times. This chain connects TRBV29-1 to TRBJ1-1; maybe TRBD1 (6 bases). Germline V gives CDR1 SQVTM, CDR2 ANQGSEA. Between the trimmed V and J ends, which lost 7 bases and 6 bases, there was a span of 12 bases. The CDR3 is 11 amino acids. CDR3 sequence reads: CSAPGVSEAFF. The CDR3 coding sequence is TGCAGCGCCCCAGGGGTTTCTGAAGCTTTCTTT.

This clonotype was counted a few times. The chain uses TRBV29-1 and TRBJ2-7; TRBD1 matches at 7 bases. CDR3 size: 15 residues. CDR1 is SQVTM, CDR2 ANQGSEA, per germline. Unmatched junction bases numbered 11, after V lost 6 bases and J lost 0 bases. The CDR3 sequence is CSVAPMTGSSYEQYF. In DNA, the CDR3 is TGCAGCGTGGCACCCATGACAGGGAGCTCCTACGAGCAGTACTTC.

This clonotype was detected ten times or more. The rearrangement links TRBV7-2 to TRBJ2-5; TRBD1 is a possible D gene (6 bases). The CDR3 loop spans 13 amino acids. V lost 4 bases to trimming and J lost 2 bases, with 8 bases between them. Germline V gene sequence: CDR1 SGHTA, CDR2 FQGNSA. The CDR3 loop reads CASSSDRQETQYF. For the CDR3, the DNA is TGTGCCAGCAGCTCGGACAGACAAGAGACCCAGTACTTC.

This chain connects TRBV7-8 to TRBJ1-5; no clear D. Trimming pared 2 bases from V and 0 bases from J, leaving 8 bases between. Germline values: CDR1 SGHVS, CDR2 FQNEAQ. The CDR3 is 15 amino acids. This CDR3 reads CASSLKGYSNQPQHF. The CDR3 bases are TGTGCCAGCAGCTTAAAAGGGTATAGCAATCAGCCCCAGCATTTT.

The genes are TRBV13 and TRBJ1-5; no definite D call. The germline V gene has CDR1 PRHDT and CDR2 FYEKMQ (reference sequence). V was cut by 0 bases and J by 11 bases, with 8 bases left in between. This CDR3 is 12 amino acids long. Here the CDR3 DNA reads TGTGCCAGCAGCTTAGGTCAGCAGACCCAGCATTTT. It codes for CASSLGQQTQHF.

This clonotype showed up just a few times. The V gene is TRBV7-2, the J gene TRBJ2-7, with D tentatively TRBD2 (5 bases). V dropped 1 base and J dropped 4 bases, with 14 bases sitting between them. The CDR3 sequence is 15 residues long. Germline V gene sequence: CDR1 SGHTA, CDR2 FQGNSA. CDR3 sequence (DNA): TGTGCCAGCAGCTTAGATCGGTCGACTACATACGAGCAGTACTTC. This encodes CASSLDRSTTYEQYF. The full variable domain, in which reference TRBV7-2 and TRBJ2-7 provide the parts outside the CDR3, is GAGVSQSPSNKVTEKGKDVELRCDPISGHTALYWYRQSLGQGLEFLIYFQGNSAPDKSGLPSDRFSAERTGGSVSTLTIQRTQQEDSAVYLCASSLDRSTTYEQYFGPGTRLTVT.

J is TRBJ2-7 and V is TRBV4-1; TRBD1 aligns across 7 bases. This CDR3 contains 15 residues. J gave up 3 bases and V 0 bases, and 5 bases lay outside the gene matches. Germline CDR1 MGHRA, CDR2 YSYEKL. The CDR3 here is CASSQDRAGGYEQYF. DNA for the CDR3: TGCGCCAGCAGCCAAGATCGGGCAGGGGGCTACGAGCAGTACTTC.

Concerning this clonotype itself: A read error is possible here, since a much larger clone lies one base away. The rearrangement joins TRBV20-1 to TRBJ2-3, with D possibly TRBD2 on 5 matching bases. Germline CDR1 is DFQATT and CDR2 is SNEGSKA (reference sequence). CDR3 length: 11 residues. The CDR3 sequence: CGSTTTDTQYF. CDR3 nucleotides: TGCGGGAGCACAACCACAGATACGCAGTATTTT.

This chain links TRBV7-9 with TRBJ2-1; D is possibly TRBD2 (6 bases). The CDR3 sequence is 15 residues long. Germline V gene lookup returns CDR1 SEHNR and CDR2 FQNEAQ (reference sequence). V was shortened by 1 base and J by 9 bases, with 16 bases between the two germline ends. For the CDR3, the DNA is TGTGCCAGCAGCTTAGAACTAGCCCGAAATTCTGAGCAGTTCTTC. This gives the protein CASSLELARNSEQFF.

This clonotype has only a few counts. This chain uses TRBV30 with TRBJ2-3, with D possibly being TRBD1 (6 bases). V shed 4 bases and J shed 4 bases, with 15 bases lying between them. The CDR3 contains 14 residues. Per the germline V gene, CDR1 is GTSNPN and CDR2 is SVGIG (reference sequence). CDR3 sequence (DNA): TGTGCCTGGAATACAGGGCAAGCCCCAGATACGCAGTATTTT. Translating it yields CAWNTGQAPDTQYF.

This clonotype was seen at least ten times. This rearrangement joins TRBV10-1 to TRBJ2-1, with TRBD1 matching over 11 bases. The germline gives CDR1 WNHNN, CDR2 SYGVQD (reference sequence). The trim removed 5 bases at V and 3 bases at J, leaving 3 bases unmatched. CDR3 length: 15 amino acids. CDR3 loop: CASSRGQGVYNEQFF. The CDR3 DNA reads TGCGCCAGCAGTCGGGGACAGGGGGTCTACAATGAGCAGTTCTTC.

This clonotype has just a few counts. The V gene is TRBV12-3 or TRBV12-4, the J gene TRBJ2-3; D may be TRBD2 (6 bases). The CDR3 runs to 15 residues. V was clipped by 8 bases and J by 2 bases, with 17 bases between them. The CDR3 DNA follows: TGTGCCAGCCAAGGGACCCTGCGGGACACAGATACGCAGTATTTT. Protein sequence: CASQGTLRDTDTQYF.

This clonotype was observed a handful of times. The J gene is TRBJ1-5, the V gene TRBV4-1; no definite D call. Looked up from germline, CDR1 is MGHRA and CDR2 is YSYEKL. This CDR3 is 14 amino acids long. Trimming pared 0 bases from V and 6 bases from J, leaving 9 bases between. This CDR3 reads CASSQDLVAQPQHF. In DNA, the CDR3 is TGCGCCAGCAGCCAAGATCTCGTGGCTCAGCCCCAGCATTTT.